The present entry profiles one T cell receptor (beta chain) with its context. CDR1 and CDR2 from the germline V gene are MNHEY and SMNVEV (reference sequence). The CDR3 covers 14 residues. V lost 0 bases and J lost 6, with 9 bases in between. This specimen comes from a study of T cell repertoires in ileal Crohn's disease. TCRB immunosequencing input was roughly 490 nanograms of biopsy DNA per sample. The repertoire was sequenced with immunoSEQ multiplex PCR; TCRdb's copy has only in-frame clones and lacks some. The data contain several thousand clones, approximately 91% of them singletons. Source material: ileal tissue. The rearrangement uses TRBV27 and TRBJ1-5, with D possibly matching TRBD1 (6 bases). The source is an adult with Crohn's disease. The CDR3 region is CASSLSGGRQPQHF. The CDR3 region has the DNA TGTGCCAGCAGTTTATCAGGGGGACGTCAGCCCCAGCATTTT.